These 9 T cell receptor beta chains share one sample of origin, sequenced in a study of human T cells and chemical hapten exposure. MiXCR, applied by TCRdb to the RACE reads, yields one record per CDR3 protein. The top ten hold approximately 2.5% of the sample, which has roughly 200,000 distinct CDR3 sequences, about 25% seen once. As for time point: patch test 3, about 24 weeks after DPC sensitization. The treatment denotes: therapeutic diphenylcyclopropenone sensitization with weekly scalp DPC. The sequencing used whole blood, collected in connection with sensitization to the hapten diphenylcyclopropenone (DPC). These receptors all come from a woman aged 40 to 50 with alopecia areata. Some clones in this sample may be carry-over from other donors' samples.

The chain uses TRBV28 and TRBJ1-3, with 7 bases that match TRBD1. Germline lookup yields CDR1 MDHEN and CDR2 SYDVKM. This CDR3 contains 16 residues. The V segment lost 7 bases and the J segment 4 bases; nucleotides outside the gene matches: 13. Written as DNA, the CDR3 is TGTGCCAGCACCCCCCCGGAGAGGGGGCAAGGAAACACCATATATTTT. Amino acid sequence: CASTPPERGQGNTIYF.

V usage is TRBV19 and J usage is TRBJ1-5, with TRBD1 identical over 10 bases. The CDR3 is 16 residues long. The V segment lost 1 base and the J segment 2 bases; nucleotides outside the gene matches: 2. Germline V gene lookup returns CDR1 LNHDA and CDR2 SQIVND (reference sequence). The CDR3 sequence: CASSIAGTGGNQPQHF. DNA of the CDR3: TGTGCCAGTAGTATAGCCGGGACAGGGGGCAATCAGCCCCAGCATTTT.

This clonotype occurred many times. This sequence joins TRBV18 and TRBJ1-5, with D possibly TRBD1 on 6 matching bases. The CDR3 loop spans 14 amino acids. Deletions cut 0 bases from V and 4 bases from J, with 7 bases between. Germline CDR1 is KGHSH and CDR2 is LQKENI. CDR3 coding DNA: TGTGCCAGCTCACCACCAGGGGGGAATCAGCCCCAGCATTTT. It yields the protein CASSPPGGNQPQHF.

V and J are TRBV7-2 and TRBJ2-5; 14 bases map to TRBD2. CDR1 SGHTA and CDR2 FQGNSA come from the germline V gene. The CDR3 contains 20 residues. The J segment lost 0 bases and the V segment lost 3 bases, leaving 12 bases of the junction unmatched. Here the CDR3 reads CASSFPKTSGRVGHQETQYF. CDR3 nucleotide sequence: TGTGCCAGCAGCTTCCCTAAGACTAGCGGGAGGGTGGGTCACCAAGAGACCCAGTACTTC.

The rearrangement links TRBV20-1 to TRBJ2-5, with D unclear. This CDR3 spans 14 amino acids. V gave up 5 bases and J gave up 2 bases, with 15 bases separating them. CDR1 is DFQATT, CDR2 SNEGSKA, per germline (reference sequence). CDR3 DNA sequence: TGCAGTGCTGAGAGTGGAGTGTATCAAGAGACCCAGTACTTC. It encodes CSAESGVYQETQYF.

Only a few counts were recorded for this clonotype. CDR3 in amino acids: CASSLRSSGGYEQYF. The CDR3 nucleotides are TGTGCCAGCAGTTTACGGTCTAGCGGGGGGTACGAGCAGTACTTC. The chain employs TRBV12-3 or TRBV12-4 and TRBJ2-7; TRBD2 matches 11 bases. J lost 4 bases, V lost 2 bases, and 4 bases had no gene match. The CDR3 has 15 residues.

This clonotype has just a few counts. V and J are TRBV20-1 and TRBJ2-7; D is ambiguous. Germline assignment: CDR1 DFQATT and CDR2 SNEGSKA (reference sequence). The CDR3 runs to 11 residues. The CDR3 sequence is CSGTSGKEQYF. Written as DNA, the CDR3 is TGCAGCGGTACTTCAGGTAAAGAGCAGTACTTC.

This chain connects TRBV27 to TRBJ2-3; D perhaps matches TRBD1 (5 bases). This CDR3 contains 13 residues. From germline, CDR1 is MNHEY and CDR2 SMNVEV (reference sequence). With 5 bases removed from V and 2 bases from J, the gap between germline ends came to 8 bases. CDR3: CASSARVTDTQYF. CDR3 in DNA: TGTGCCAGCAGTGCCAGGGTCACAGATACGCAGTATTTT.

This chain links TRBV27 with TRBJ1-6; a possible D gene is TRBD1 (5 bases). The CDR3 loop spans 14 amino acids. Trimming removed 2 bases from V and 10 bases from J, with 12 bases in between. The germline V gene has CDR1 MNHEY and CDR2 SMNVEV (reference sequence). The CDR3 nucleotides are TGTGCCAGCAGTTTACCCCTGGGGCGCTCACCCCTCCACTTT. Its translation: CASSLPLGRSPLHF.